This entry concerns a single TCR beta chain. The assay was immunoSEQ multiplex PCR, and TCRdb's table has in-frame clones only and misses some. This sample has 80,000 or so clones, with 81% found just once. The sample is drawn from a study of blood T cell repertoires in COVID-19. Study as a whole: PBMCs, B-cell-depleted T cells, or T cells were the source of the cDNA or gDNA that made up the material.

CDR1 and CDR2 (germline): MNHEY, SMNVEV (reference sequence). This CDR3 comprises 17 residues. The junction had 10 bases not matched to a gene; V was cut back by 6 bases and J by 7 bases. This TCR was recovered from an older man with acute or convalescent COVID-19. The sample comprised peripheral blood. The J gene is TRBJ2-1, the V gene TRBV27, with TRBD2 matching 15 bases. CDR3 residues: CASSRTFGTSGRNEQFF. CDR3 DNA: TGTGCCAGCAGCAGAACTTTCGGGACTAGCGGGAGGAATGAGCAGTTCTTC.